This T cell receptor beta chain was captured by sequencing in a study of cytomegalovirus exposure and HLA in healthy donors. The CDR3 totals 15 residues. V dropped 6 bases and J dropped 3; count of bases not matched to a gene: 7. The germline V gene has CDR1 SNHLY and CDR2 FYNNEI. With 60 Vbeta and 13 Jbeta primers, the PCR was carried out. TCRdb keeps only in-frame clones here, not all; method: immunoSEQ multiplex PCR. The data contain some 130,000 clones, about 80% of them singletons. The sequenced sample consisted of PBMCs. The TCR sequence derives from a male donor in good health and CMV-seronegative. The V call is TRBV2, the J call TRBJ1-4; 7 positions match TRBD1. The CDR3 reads CASSPEGAANEKLFF. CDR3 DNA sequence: TGTGCCAGCAGCCCTGAGGGGGCAGCTAATGAAAAACTGTTTTTT.